Listed below are T cell receptor beta chains from one sample, sequenced in a study of control samples from healthy donors and cancer patients. Repertoires were generated with immunoSEQ multiplex PCR, while TCRdb's copy carries only in-frame clones and drops some. Of tens of thousands of clones detected, approximately 90% appear once; the ten largest clones hold approximately 5.5%. The sample was PBMCs. Source of these receptors: a man between 60 and 75 years old with colorectal cancer. The CDR3 runs from the conserved cysteine through the conserved F or W. A D gene is named only where the DNA matches it firmly. The size entry is marked missing in some rows and otherwise reads once, few, many or a size class.

D gene	CDR3 length	clone size	J gene	V gene	CDR3 protein	CDR3 DNA
.	15	.	TRBJ1-6	TRBV5-4	CASSLGQQNNSPLHF	TGTGCCAGCAGCTTGGGGCAGCAAAATAATTCACCCCTCCACTTT
.	15	.	TRBJ2-3	TRBV20-1	CSASVPRESTDTQYF	TGCAGTGCTAGTGTCCCCAGGGAAAGCACAGATACGCAGTATTTT
TRBD1	15	.	TRBJ1-4	TRBV12-5	CASGGQGATNEKLFF	TGTGCTAGTGGTGGGCAGGGGGCAACTAATGAAAAACTGTTTTTT
.	15	.	TRBJ2-7	TRBV7-8	CASSLAPSPAGEQYF	TGTGCCAGCAGCTTAGCTCCAAGCCCCGCCGGCGAGCAGTACTTC
.	13	.	TRBJ2-7	TRBV6-5	CASGKRGRYEQYF	TGTGCCAGCGGGAAAAGGGGACGCTACGAGCAGTACTTC
.	13	.	TRBJ2-3	TRBV4-2	CASSRTVGDTQYF	TGTGCCAGCAGCCGGACAGTCGGAGATACGCAGTATTTT
.	15	.	TRBJ1-1	TRBV7-2	CASSLSRTGGTEAFF	TGTGCCAGCAGCTTATCCCGGACCGGGGGCACTGAAGCTTTCTTT
.	15	.	TRBJ2-2	TRBV2	CASKPVAANTGELFF	TGTGCCAGCAAGCCGGTAGCTGCGAACACCGGGGAGCTGTTTTTT
.	14	once	TRBJ2-3	TRBV3-1/TRBV3-2	CASSQEPNKDTQYF	TGTGCCAGCAGCCAAGAACCCAACAAGGATACGCAGTATTTT
TRBD2	12	once	TRBJ2-7	TRBV7-2	CASSSGLAGEYF	TGTGCCAGCAGCTCTGGACTAGCAGGGGAGTACTTC
.	14	.	TRBJ1-2	TRBV28	CASSLEGDAYGYTF	TGTGCCAGCAGTTTAGAAGGGGACGCCTATGGCTACACCTTC
TRBD1	12	.	TRBJ1-2	TRBV19	CASWDREYGYTF	TGTGCCAGTTGGGACAGGGAATATGGCTACACCTTC
.	14	.	TRBJ2-2	TRBV19	CASNAASNTGELFF	TGTGCCAGTAACGCAGCCTCGAACACCGGGGAGCTGTTTTTT
TRBD1	14	.	TRBJ2-4	TRBV18	CASSPGTGENIQYF	TGTGCCAGCTCACCCGGGACAGGGGAAAACATTCAGTACTTC
.	17	.	TRBJ2-3	TRBV7-9	CASSLGVARQSTDTQYF	TGTGCCAGCAGCTTAGGTGTGGCGAGGCAGAGCACAGATACGCAGTATTTT
TRBD2	15	.	TRBJ2-7	TRBV11-2	CASSERGGLSYEQYF	TGTGCCAGCTCAGAGCGGGGGGGCCTATCCTACGAGCAGTACTTC
.	16	.	TRBJ2-3	TRBV7-9	CASSPNPTVHTDTQYF	TGTGCCAGCAGCCCAAATCCGACAGTACACACAGATACGCAGTATTTT
.	12	few	TRBJ2-7	TRBV9	CASSLDNSEQYF	TGTGCCAGCAGCCTCGACAATTCCGAGCAGTACTTC
.	14	.	TRBJ2-7	TRBV4-1	CASSQDVPSHEQYF	TGCGCCAGCAGCCAAGATGTGCCTAGCCACGAGCAGTACTTC
TRBD1	13	.	TRBJ2-7	TRBV2	CASNTGQGFEQYF	TGTGCCAGCAACACGGGACAGGGGTTCGAGCAGTACTTC
.	18	.	TRBJ2-1	TRBV5-1	CASSSLDLAGLRYNEQFF	TGCGCCAGCAGCTCACTGGACTTGGCGGGGTTGCGCTACAATGAGCAGTTCTTC
.	15	.	TRBJ1-1	TRBV4-1	CASSQGGRMNTEAFF	TGCGCCAGCAGCCAAGGGGGCAGAATGAACACTGAAGCTTTCTTT
TRBD1	16	once	TRBJ2-1	TRBV7-9	CASSLGDRGLRDEQFF	TGTGCCAGCAGCTTAGGCGACAGGGGGCTGAGGGATGAGCAGTTCTTC
.	12	.	TRBJ2-2	TRBV5-8	CASSLSAGELFF	TGTGCCAGCAGCTTGAGCGCCGGGGAGCTGTTTTTT
.	17	once	TRBJ2-7	TRBV21-1	CASSKNVGLANSYEQYF	TGTGCCAGCAGCAAAAATGTGGGACTAGCCAACTCCTACGAGCAGTACTTC
.	13	.	TRBJ2-3	TRBV15	CATSTSSTDTQYF	TGTGCCACCAGCACCAGTAGCACAGATACGCAGTATTTT
.	14	.	TRBJ2-7	TRBV18	CASSPFMGHYEQYF	TGTGCCAGCTCACCGTTCATGGGACACTACGAGCAGTACTTC
TRBD2	18	.	TRBJ2-5	TRBV5-1	CASSLALAGGAPKETQYF	TGCGCCAGCAGCTTGGCCCTAGCGGGGGGAGCACCAAAAGAGACCCAGTACTTC